Sequencing of this T cell receptor (beta chain) was carried out in a study of blood T cell repertoires in COVID-19. There are 16 residues in the CDR3. Per the study methods: Amplifying reference gene primers gave estimates of nucleated cell counts. Profiling relied on immunoSEQ multiplex PCR, and the TCRdb table lists in-frame clones only, not all of them. D and trimming come from the DNA, and the V and J calls and clone size come from that table. The data show roughly 100,000 clones, with approximately 89% seen just once and under 20% held by the top ten. This sequence was found in a woman older than 75 in a cohort sampled during active COVID-19. The chain links TRBV21-1 to TRBJ1-1; TRBD1 is the table's D call, not checked against the DNA. TRBV21-1 is shown as a pseudogene. Sequencing was performed on peripheral blood. CDR3 sequence: CASSKEDRGLGTEAFF. The CDR3 DNA follows: TGTGCCAGCAGCAAAGAGGACAGGGGGTTGGGCACTGAAGCTTTCTTT.